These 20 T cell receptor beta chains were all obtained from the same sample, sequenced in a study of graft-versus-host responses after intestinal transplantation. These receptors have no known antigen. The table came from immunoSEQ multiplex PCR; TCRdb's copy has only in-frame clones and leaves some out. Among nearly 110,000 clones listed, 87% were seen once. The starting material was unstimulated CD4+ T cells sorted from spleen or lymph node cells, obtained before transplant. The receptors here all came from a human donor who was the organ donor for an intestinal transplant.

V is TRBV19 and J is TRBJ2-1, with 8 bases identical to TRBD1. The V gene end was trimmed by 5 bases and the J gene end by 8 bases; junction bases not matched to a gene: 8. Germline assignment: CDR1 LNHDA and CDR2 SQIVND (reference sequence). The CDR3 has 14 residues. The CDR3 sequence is CASSPPTGVDEQFF. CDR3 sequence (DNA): TGTGCCAGTAGTCCCCCGACAGGGGTCGATGAGCAGTTCTTC.

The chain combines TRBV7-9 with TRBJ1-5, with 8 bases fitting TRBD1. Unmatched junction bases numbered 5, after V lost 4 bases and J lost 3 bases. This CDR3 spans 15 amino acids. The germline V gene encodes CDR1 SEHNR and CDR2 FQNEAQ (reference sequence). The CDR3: CASSSGQVDNQPQHF. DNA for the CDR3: TGTGCCAGCAGCTCGGGACAGGTCGACAATCAGCCCCAGCATTTT.

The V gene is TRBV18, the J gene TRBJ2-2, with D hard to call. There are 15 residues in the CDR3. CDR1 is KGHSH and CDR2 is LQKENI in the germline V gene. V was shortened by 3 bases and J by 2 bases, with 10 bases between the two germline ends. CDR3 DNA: TGTGCCAGCTCACCTCCGACACGAAACACCGGGGAGCTGTTTTTT. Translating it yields CASSPPTRNTGELFF.

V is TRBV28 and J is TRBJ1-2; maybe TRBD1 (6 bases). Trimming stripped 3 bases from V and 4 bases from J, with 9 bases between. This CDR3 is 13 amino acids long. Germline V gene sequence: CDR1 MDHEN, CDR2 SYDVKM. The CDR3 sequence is CASSFQGSYGYTF. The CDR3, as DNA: TGTGCCAGCAGTTTTCAGGGGTCCTATGGCTACACCTTC.

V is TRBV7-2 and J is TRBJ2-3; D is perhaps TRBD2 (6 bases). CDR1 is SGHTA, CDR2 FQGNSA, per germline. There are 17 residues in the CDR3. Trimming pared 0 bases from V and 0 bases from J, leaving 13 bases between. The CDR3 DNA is TGTGCCAGCAGCTTAGCGGTTCCGGGACTTAGCACAGATACGCAGTATTTT. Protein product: CASSLAVPGLSTDTQYF.

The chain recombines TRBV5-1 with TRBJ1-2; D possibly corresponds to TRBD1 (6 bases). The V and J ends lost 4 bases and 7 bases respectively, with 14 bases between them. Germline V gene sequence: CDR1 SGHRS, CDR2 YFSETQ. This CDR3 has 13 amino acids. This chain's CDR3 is CASSEGTGTGYTF. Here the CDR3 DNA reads TGCGCCAGCAGCGAAGGTACAGGGACTGGCTACACCTTC.

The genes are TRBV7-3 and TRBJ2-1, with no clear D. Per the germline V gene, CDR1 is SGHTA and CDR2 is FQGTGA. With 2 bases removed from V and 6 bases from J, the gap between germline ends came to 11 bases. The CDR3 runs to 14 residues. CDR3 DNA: TGTGCCAGCAGCTTACAGGCAGGCCCCAATGAGCAGTTCTTC. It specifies CASSLQAGPNEQFF. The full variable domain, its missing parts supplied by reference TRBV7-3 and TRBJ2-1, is GAGVSQTPSNKVTEKGKYVELRCDPISGHTALYWYRQSLGQGPEFLIYFQGTGAADDSGLPNDRFFAVRPEGSVSTLKIQRTERGDSAVYLCASSLQAGPNEQFFGPGTRLTVL.

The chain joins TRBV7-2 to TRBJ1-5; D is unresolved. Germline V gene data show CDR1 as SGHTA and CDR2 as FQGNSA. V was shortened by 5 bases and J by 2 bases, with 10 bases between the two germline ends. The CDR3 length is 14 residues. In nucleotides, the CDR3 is TGTGCCAGCAGCCCAAGACATGGCAATCAGCCCCAGCATTTT. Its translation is CASSPRHGNQPQHF.

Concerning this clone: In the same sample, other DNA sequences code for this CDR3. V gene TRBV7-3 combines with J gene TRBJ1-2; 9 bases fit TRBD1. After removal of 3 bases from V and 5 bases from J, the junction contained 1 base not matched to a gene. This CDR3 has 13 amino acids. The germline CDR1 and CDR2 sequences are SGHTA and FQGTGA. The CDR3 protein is CASSLGQGYGYTF. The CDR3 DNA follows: TGTGCCAGCAGCTTGGGACAGGGATATGGCTACACCTTC.

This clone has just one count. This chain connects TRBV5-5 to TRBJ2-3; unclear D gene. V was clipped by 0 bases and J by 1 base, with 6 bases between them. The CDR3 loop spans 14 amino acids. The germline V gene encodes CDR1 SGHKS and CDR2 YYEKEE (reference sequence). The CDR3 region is CASSLVSGTDTQYF. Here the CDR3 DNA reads TGTGCCAGCAGCTTGGTGTCCGGCACAGATACGCAGTATTTT.

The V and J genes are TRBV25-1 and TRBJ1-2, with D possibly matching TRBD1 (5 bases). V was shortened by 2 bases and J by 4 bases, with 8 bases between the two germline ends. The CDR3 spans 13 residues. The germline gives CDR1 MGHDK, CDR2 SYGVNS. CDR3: CASSEGGGYGYTF. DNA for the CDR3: TGTGCCAGCAGTGAAGGGGGGGGCTATGGCTACACCTTC.

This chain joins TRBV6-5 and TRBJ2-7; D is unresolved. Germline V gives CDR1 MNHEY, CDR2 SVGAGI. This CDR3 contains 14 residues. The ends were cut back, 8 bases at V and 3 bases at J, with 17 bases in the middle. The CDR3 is CASHEARPHYEQYF. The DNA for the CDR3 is TGTGCCAGCCATGAGGCCAGGCCCCACTACGAGCAGTACTTC.

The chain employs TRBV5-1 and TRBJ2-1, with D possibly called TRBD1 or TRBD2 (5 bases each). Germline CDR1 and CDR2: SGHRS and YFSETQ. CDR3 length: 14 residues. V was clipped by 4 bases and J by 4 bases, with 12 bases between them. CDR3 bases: TGCGCCAGCAGCGACGGGGCCACGTACAATGAGCAGTTCTTC. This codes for CASSDGATYNEQFF.

For the CDR3, the DNA is TGTGCCAGCAGTCCGGACAGGGCTCGCAATGAGCAGTTCTTC. Its translation: CASSPDRARNEQFF. The V gene is TRBV6-5, the J gene TRBJ2-1; 8 bases match TRBD1. Unmatched junction bases numbered 6, after V lost 5 bases and J lost 6 bases. Germline CDR1 is MNHEY and CDR2 is SVGAGI. CDR3 length: 14 residues.

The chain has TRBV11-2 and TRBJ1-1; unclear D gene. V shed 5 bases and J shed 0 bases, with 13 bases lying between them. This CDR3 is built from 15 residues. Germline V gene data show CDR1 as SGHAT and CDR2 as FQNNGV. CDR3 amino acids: CASSPGGRMNTEAFF. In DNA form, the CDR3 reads TGTGCCAGCAGCCCAGGTGGCAGAATGAACACTGAAGCTTTCTTT.

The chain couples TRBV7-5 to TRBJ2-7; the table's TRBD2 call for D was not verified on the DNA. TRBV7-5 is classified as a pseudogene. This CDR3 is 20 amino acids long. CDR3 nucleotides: TGTGTCAGAAGCTTACCTGAGACCGGGACTAGCCGGGAAGTTATCTACGAGCAGTACTTC. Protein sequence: CVRSLPETGTSREVIYEQYF.

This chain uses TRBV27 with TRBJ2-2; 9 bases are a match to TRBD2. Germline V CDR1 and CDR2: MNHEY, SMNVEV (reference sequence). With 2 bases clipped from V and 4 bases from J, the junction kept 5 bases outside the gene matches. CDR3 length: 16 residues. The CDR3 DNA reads TGTGCCAGCAGTTTAAGCGGGAGGAGCGTCACCGGGGAGCTGTTTTTT. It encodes CASSLSGRSVTGELFF.

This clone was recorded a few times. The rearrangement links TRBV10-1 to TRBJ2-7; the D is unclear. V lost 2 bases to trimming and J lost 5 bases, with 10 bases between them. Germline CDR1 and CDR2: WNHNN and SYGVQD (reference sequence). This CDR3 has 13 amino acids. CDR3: CASSEAGKDEQYF. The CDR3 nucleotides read TGCGCCAGCAGTGAGGCTGGAAAGGACGAGCAGTACTTC.

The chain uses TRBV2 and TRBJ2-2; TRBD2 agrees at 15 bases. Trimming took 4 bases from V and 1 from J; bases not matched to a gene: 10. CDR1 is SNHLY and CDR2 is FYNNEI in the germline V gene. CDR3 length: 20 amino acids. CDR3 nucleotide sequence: TGTGCCAGCAGTGCCCGCTCGGGACTAGCGGGGGGCCAGAACACCGGGGAGCTGTTTTTT. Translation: CASSARSGLAGGQNTGELFF.

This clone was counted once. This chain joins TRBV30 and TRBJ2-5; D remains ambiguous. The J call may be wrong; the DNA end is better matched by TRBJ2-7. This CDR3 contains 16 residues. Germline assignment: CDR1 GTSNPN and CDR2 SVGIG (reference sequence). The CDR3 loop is CAWSPYTGASSYEQYF. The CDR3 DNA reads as TGTGCCTGGAGTCCGTACACCGGAGCCAGCTCCTACGAGCAGTACTTC.